Described below is a single T cell receptor beta chain sequence and its context. The data belong to a study of T cell responses to AZD1222 COVID-19 vaccine. Some clones are missing from TCRdb's copy, which holds only in-frame ones; the method was immunoSEQ multiplex PCR. The sample has about 140,000 clones, more than 90% seen once. This clonotype was obtained from an adult in good health. The sample in question was peripheral blood, obtained on day 0 of AZD1222 vaccination.

DNA of the CDR3: TGTGCCAGCAGCTTGGACACCGGGGAGCTGTTTTTT. It codes for CASSLDTGELFF. The V call is TRBV7-9, the J call TRBJ2-2; D remains unclear. The CDR3 totals 12 residues. Germline assignment: CDR1 SEHNR and CDR2 FQNEAQ (reference sequence). V dropped 3 bases and J dropped 3 bases, with 2 bases sitting between them.